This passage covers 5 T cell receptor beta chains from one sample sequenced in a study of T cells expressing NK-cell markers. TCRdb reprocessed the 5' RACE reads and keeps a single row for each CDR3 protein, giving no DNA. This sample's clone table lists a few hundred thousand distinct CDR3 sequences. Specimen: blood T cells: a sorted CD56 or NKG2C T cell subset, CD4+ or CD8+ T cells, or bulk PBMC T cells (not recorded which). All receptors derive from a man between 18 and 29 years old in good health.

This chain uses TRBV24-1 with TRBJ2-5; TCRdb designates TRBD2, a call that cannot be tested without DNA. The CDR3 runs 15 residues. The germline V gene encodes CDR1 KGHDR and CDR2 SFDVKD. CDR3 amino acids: CATSDPPSGRETQYF.

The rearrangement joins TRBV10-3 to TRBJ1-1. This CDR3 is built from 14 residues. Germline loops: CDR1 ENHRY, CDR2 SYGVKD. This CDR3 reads CAISDSKEGLKAFF.

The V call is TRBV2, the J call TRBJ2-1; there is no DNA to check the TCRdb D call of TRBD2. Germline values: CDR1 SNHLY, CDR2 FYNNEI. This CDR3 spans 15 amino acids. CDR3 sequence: CASSDRLAIGYEQFF.

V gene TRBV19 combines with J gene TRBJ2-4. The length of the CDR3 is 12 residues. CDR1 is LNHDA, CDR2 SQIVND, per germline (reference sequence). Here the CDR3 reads CASSIGENIQYF.

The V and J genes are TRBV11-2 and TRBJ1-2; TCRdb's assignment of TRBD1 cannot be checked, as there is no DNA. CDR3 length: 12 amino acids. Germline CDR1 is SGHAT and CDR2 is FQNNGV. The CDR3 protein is CASSYRGQGYTF.